Sequencing of this T cell receptor beta chain was carried out in a study of cytomegalovirus exposure and HLA in healthy donors. Study-level information: Genetic ancestry analysis placed approximately 79% of the 300 to 400 donors that were genotyped in the Caucasian-associated cluster. Broader study findings: Researchers catalogued about 150 TCR beta chains as cytomegalovirus-associated. Later on, an analysis found that several of the most significant clusters appeared to be linked to common viral pathogens, which included parvovirus B19. It was reportedly the case that the classifier diagnosed cytomegalovirus status with high specificity and sensitivity.

CDR3 length: 12 residues. In germline, CDR1 is LNHDA, CDR2 SQIVND (reference sequence). V lost 6 bases and J 7 bases, leaving 12 bases between the germline ends. In its sample, this clone was seen a few times. Its antigen remains unidentified. PCR was performed using 60 Vbeta and 13 Jbeta primers. Repertoires were generated with immunoSEQ multiplex PCR, while TCRdb's copy carries only in-frame clones and drops some. The sample comprises about 98,000 clones, 70% to 80% of which are singletons, and roughly a sixth rests with the top ten. The rearrangement joins TRBV19 to TRBJ1-1; maybe TRBD1 (5 bases). Sequencing was done on a sample of PBMCs. The receptor was derived from a man in his sixties in good health and CMV-seropositive. CDR3 DNA sequence: TGTGCCAGTAGCACACGGGGGGGTGAAGCTTTCTTT. This codes for CASSTRGGEAFF.